This T cell receptor beta chain was documented in a study of blood T cell repertoires in COVID-19. Sequencing was performed with immunoSEQ multiplex PCR; in TCRdb, only in-frame clones are kept and a portion is missing. The table includes 300,000 to 400,000 clones, about 90% detected once. Trimming removed 0 bases from V and 2 bases from J, with 7 bases in between. Per the germline V gene, CDR1 is LGHDT and CDR2 is YNNKEL (reference sequence). This CDR3 contains 14 residues. What was sequenced was PBMCs or T cells enriched from blood (not recorded which). The chain combines TRBV3-1 (or the pseudogene TRBV3-2) with TRBJ2-5; the D gene is possibly TRBD2 (5 bases). This sequence originates from a man in his thirties or forties who had recovered from COVID-19. CDR3 nucleotides: TGTGCCAGCAGCCAAGAGACGGGGCAAGAGACCCAGTACTTC. Its protein is CASSQETGQETQYF.